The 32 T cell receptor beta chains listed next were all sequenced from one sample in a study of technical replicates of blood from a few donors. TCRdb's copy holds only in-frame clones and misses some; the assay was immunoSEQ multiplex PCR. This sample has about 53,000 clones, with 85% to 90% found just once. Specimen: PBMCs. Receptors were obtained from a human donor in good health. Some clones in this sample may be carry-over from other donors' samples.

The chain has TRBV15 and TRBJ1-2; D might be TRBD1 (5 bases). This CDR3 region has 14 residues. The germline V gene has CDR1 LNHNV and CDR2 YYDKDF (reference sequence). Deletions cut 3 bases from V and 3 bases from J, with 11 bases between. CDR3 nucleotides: TGTGCCACCAGCAGGGGGGGGTTTTACTATGGCTACACCTTC. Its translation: CATSRGGFYYGYTF.

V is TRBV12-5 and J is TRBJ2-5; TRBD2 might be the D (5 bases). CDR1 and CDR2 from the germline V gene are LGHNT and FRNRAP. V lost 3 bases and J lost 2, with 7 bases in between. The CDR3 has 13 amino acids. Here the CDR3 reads CASGFTGQETQYF. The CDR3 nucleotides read TGTGCTAGTGGTTTCACGGGGCAAGAGACCCAGTACTTC.

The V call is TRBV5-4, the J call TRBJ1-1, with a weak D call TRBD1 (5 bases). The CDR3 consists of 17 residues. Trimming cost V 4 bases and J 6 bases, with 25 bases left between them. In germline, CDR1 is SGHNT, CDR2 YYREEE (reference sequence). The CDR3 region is CASSPGGTGSTWAEAFF. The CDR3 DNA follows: TGTGCCAGCAGCCCGGGAGGGACCGGCTCTACGTGGGCTGAAGCTTTCTTT.

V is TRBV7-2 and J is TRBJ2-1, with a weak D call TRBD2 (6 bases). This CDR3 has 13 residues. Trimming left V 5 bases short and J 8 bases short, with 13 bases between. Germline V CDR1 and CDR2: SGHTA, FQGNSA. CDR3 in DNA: TGTGCCAGCAGCGAAGTCCCGGGGGATGAGCAGTTCTTC. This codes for CASSEVPGDEQFF.

The CDR3 is CASSVRTPERETQYF. The CDR3 DNA sequence: TGTGCCAGCAGCGTCCGGACTCCGGAGCGTGAGACCCAGTACTTC. The chain combines TRBV7-9 with TRBJ2-5; TRBD2 is a possible D gene (5 bases). V was cut by 5 bases and J by 5 bases, with 18 bases left in between. The CDR3 is 15 amino acids. Germline V gene lookup returns CDR1 SEHNR and CDR2 FQNEAQ (reference sequence).

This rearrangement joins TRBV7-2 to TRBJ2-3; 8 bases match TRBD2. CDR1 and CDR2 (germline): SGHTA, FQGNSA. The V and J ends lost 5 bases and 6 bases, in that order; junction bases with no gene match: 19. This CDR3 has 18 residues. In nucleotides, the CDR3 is TGTGCCAGCAGCCCCCGGGGGGGACGGTCGTTAAAAACGGATACGCAGTATTTT. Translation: CASSPRGGRSLKTDTQYF. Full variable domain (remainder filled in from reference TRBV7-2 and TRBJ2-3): GAGVSQSPSNKVTEKGKDVELRCDPISGHTALYWYRQSLGQGLEFLIYFQGNSAPDKSGLPSDRFSAERTGGSVSTLTIQRTQQEDSAVYLCASSPRGGRSLKTDTQYFGPGTRLTVL.

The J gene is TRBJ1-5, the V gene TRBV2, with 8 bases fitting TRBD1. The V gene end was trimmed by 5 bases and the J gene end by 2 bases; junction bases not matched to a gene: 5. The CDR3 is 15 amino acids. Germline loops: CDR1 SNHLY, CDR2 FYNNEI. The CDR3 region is CASSPGQGGNQPQHF. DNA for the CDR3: TGTGCCAGCAGTCCCGGACAGGGAGGCAATCAGCCCCAGCATTTT.

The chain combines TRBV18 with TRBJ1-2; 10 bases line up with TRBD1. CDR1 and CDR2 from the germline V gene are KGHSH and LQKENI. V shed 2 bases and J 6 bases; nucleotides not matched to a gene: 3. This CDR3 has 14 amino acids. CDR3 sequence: CASSPETGGNGYTF. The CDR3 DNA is TGTGCCAGCTCACCAGAGACAGGGGGCAATGGCTACACCTTC. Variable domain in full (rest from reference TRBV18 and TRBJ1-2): NAGVMQNPRHLVRRRGQEARLRCSPMKGHSHVYWYRQLPEEGLKFMVYLQKENIIDESGMPKERFSAEFPKEGPSILRIQQVVRGDSAAYFCASSPETGGNGYTFGSGTRLTVV.

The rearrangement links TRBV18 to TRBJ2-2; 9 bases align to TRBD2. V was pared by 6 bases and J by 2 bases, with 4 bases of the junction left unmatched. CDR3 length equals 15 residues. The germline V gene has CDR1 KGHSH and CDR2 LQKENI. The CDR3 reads CASSQTSGNTGELFF. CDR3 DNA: TGTGCCAGCTCGCAGACTAGCGGCAACACCGGGGAGCTGTTTTTT.

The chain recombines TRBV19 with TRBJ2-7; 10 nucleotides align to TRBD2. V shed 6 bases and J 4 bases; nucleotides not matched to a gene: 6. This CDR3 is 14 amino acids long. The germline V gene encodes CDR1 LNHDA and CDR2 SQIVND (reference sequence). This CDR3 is CASSRLAGGYEQYF. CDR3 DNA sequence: TGTGCCAGTAGCCGACTAGCGGGTGGTTACGAGCAGTACTTC.

The CDR3, as DNA: TGTGCCAGTAGTGCCCGGACAGGGGACGTCAGGGGCAATCAGCCCCAGCATTTT. Protein product: CASSARTGDVRGNQPQHF. This rearrangement joins TRBV19 to TRBJ1-5; 9 bases fit TRBD1. The CDR3 spans 18 residues. Germline V gene data show CDR1 as LNHDA and CDR2 as SQIVND (reference sequence). V gave up 5 bases and J gave up 2 bases; unmatched junction bases: 13. Based on the CDR3 plus reference TRBV19 and TRBJ1-5, the full variable domain is DGGITQSPKYLFRKEGQNVTLSCEQNLNHDAMYWYRQDPGQGLRLIYYSQIVNDFQKGDIAEGYSVSREKKESFPLTVTSAQKNPTAFYLCASSARTGDVRGNQPQHFGDGTRLSIL.

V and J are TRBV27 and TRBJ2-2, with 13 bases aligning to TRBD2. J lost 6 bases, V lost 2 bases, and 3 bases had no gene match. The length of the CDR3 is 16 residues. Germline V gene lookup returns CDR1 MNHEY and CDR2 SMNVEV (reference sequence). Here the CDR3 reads CASSLILAGGPGELFF. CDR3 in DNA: TGTGCCAGCAGTTTAATACTAGCGGGGGGGCCCGGGGAGCTGTTTTTT.

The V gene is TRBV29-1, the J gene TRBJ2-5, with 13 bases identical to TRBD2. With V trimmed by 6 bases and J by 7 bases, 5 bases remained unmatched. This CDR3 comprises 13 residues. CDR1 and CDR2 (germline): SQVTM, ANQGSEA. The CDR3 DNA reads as TGCAGCGTCGGGACTAGCGGGAAAGGGACCCAGTACTTC. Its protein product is CSVGTSGKGTQYF.

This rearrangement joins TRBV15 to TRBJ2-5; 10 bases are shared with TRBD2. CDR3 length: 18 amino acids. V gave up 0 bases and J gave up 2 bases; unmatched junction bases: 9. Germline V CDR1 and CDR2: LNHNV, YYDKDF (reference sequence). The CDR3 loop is CATSRDRETSGSQETQYF. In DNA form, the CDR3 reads TGTGCCACCAGCAGAGATAGGGAGACTAGCGGGTCTCAAGAGACCCAGTACTTC.

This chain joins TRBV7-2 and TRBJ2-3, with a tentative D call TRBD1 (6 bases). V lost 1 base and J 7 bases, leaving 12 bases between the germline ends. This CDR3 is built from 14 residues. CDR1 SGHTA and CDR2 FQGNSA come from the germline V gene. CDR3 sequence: CASSLEGRGNTQYF. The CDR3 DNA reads TGTGCCAGCAGCTTAGAGGGCAGGGGAAATACGCAGTATTTT.

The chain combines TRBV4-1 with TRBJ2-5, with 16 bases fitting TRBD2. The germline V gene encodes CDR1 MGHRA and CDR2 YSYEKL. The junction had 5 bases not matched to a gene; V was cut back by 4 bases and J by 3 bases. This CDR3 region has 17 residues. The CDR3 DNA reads TGCGCCAGCAGCCCGGGACTAGCGGGGGGGGGTGAAGAGACCCAGTACTTC. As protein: CASSPGLAGGGEETQYF.

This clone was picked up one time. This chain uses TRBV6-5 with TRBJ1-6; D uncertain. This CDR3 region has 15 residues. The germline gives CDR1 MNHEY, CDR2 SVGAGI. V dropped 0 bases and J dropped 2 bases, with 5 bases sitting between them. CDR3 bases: TGTGCCAGCAGTTACTCGGCGGCCTATAATTCACCCCTCCACTTT. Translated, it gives CASSYSAAYNSPLHF.

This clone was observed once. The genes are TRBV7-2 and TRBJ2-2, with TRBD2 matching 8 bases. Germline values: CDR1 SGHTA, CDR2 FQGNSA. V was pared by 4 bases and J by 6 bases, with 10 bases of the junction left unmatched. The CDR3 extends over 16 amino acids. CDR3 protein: CASSSGGGRRSGELFF. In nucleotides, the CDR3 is TGTGCCAGCAGCTCCGGCGGCGGGAGGCGGTCCGGGGAGCTGTTTTTT.

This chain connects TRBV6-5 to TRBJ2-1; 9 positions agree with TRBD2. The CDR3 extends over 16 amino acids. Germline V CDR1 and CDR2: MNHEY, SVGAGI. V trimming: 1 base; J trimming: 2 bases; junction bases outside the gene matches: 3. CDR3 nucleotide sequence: TGTGCCAGCAGTTACTGGACTAGCGCGACCTACAATGAGCAGTTCTTC. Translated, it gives CASSYWTSATYNEQFF.

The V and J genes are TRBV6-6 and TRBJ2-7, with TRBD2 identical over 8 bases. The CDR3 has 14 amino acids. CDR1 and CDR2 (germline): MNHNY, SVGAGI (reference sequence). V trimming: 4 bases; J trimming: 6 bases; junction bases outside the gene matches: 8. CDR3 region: CASSLGLVSPEQYF. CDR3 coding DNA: TGTGCCAGCAGTTTGGGACTAGTCTCACCCGAGCAGTACTTC.

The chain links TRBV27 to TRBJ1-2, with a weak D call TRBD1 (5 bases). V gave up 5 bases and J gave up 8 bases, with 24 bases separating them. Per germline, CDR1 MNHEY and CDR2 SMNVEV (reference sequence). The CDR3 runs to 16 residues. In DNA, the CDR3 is TGTGCCAGCAGTACCTTCACGTTACAGGCTGCTGGAGGCTACACCTTC. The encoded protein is CASSTFTLQAAGGYTF.

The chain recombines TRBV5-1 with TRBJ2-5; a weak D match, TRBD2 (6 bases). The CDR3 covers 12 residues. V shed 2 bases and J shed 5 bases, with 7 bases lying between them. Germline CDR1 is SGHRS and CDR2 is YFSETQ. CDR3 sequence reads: CASSLRGETQYF. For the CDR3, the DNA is TGCGCCAGCAGCTTACGGGGGGAGACCCAGTACTTC.

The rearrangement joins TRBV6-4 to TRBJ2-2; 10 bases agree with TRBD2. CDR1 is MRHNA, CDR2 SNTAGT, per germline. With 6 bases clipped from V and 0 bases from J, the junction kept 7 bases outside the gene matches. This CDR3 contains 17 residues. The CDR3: CASRKAGGIANTGELFF. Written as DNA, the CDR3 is TGTGCCAGCAGGAAAGCGGGGGGGATTGCGAACACCGGGGAGCTGTTTTTT.

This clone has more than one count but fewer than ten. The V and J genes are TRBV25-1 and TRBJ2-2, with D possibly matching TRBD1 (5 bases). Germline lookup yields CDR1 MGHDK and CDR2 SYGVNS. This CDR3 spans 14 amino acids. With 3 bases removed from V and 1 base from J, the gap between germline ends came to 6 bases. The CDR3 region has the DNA TGTGCCAGCAGTGATAGGGGGAACACCGGGGAGCTGTTTTTT. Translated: CASSDRGNTGELFF.

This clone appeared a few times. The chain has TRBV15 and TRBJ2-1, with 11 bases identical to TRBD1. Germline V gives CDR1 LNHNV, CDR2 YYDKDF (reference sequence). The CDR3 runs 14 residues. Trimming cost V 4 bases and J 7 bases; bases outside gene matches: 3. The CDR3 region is CATSTGTGGNEQFF. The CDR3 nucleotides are TGTGCCACCAGCACCGGGACAGGGGGTAATGAGCAGTTCTTC.

The CDR3 bases are TGTGCCAGCAGCCAAGGTTCCGGGGGAGGAAGCGGGAGTGAAGAGACCCAGTACTTC. Encoded protein: CASSQGSGGGSGSEETQYF. This chain links TRBV4-2 with TRBJ2-5, with 8 nucleotides matching TRBD2. Trimming removed 1 base from V and 3 bases from J; junction bases left unmatched: 16. Germline CDR1 LGHNA, CDR2 YNFKEQ. There are 19 residues in the CDR3.

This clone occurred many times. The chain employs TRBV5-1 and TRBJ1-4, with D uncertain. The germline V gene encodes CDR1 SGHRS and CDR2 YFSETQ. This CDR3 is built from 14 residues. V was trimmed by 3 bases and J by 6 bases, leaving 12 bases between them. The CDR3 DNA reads TGCGCCAGCAGCTCGGCAGGAGGGTATGAAAAACTGTTTTTT. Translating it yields CASSSAGGYEKLFF.

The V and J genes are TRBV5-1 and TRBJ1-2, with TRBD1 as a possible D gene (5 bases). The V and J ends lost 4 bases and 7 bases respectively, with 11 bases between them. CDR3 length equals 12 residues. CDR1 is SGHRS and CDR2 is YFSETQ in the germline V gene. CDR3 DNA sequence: TGCGCCAGCAGCCTCGGGGGATCTGGCTACACCTTC. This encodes CASSLGGSGYTF.

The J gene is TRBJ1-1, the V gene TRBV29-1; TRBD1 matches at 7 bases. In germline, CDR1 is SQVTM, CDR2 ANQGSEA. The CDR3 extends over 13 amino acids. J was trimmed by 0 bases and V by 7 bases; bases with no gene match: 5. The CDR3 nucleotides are TGCAGCGACACAGGGGAATTGAACACTGAAGCTTTCTTT. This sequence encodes CSDTGELNTEAFF.

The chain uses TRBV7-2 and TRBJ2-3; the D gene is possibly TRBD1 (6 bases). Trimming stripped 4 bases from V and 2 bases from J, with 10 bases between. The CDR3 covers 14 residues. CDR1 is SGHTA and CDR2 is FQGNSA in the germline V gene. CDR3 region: CASSSQGPTDTQYF. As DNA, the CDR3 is TGTGCCAGCAGCTCCCAGGGGCCCACAGATACGCAGTATTTT.

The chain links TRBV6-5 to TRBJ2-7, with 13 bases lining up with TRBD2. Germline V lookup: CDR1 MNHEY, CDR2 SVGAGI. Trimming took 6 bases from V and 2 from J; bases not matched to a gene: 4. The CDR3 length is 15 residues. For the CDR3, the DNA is TGTGCCAGCAGGGAGACTAGCGGGAGGACCTACGAGCAGTACTTC. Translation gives CASRETSGRTYEQYF.

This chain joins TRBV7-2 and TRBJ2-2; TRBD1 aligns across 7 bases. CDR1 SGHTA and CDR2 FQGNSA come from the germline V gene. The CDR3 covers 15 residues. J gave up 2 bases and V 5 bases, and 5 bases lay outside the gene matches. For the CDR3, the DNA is TGTGCCAGCAGCCAACGACAGGGTAACACCGGGGAGCTGTTTTTT. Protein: CASSQRQGNTGELFF.